The clone carrying this TCR beta chain came up a few times. The target antigen is unknown. Using its own MiXCR run on the reads, TCRdb lists one record per CDR3 protein. The table shows 300,000 to 400,000 distinct CDR3 sequences, with 15% to 20% occurring only once. The source of the sample is a study of T cell repertoires in cytomegalovirus infection. At the level of the study: CMV infection and matching HLA type were both indicated by public TCR beta signatures.

Germline V gene sequence: CDR1 DFQATT, CDR2 SNEGSKA (reference sequence). This CDR3 region has 14 residues. Trimming took 4 bases from V and 3 from J, leaving 15 bases between them. The study, taken as a whole, reports: Clonotypes of TCR beta that were HLA-C-restricted and CMV-specific dominated the ex vivo response.

Sequencing was performed on PBMCs. The TCR originated in a human donor in good health (CMV status not recorded). Some clones in this sample may be carry-over from other donors' samples. The V and J genes are TRBV20-1 and TRBJ1-2, with D possibly matching TRBD1 (6 bases). CDR3 amino acids: CSATRGRQDYGYTF. The CDR3 DNA reads TGCAGTGCTACTCGGGGACGACAGGACTATGGCTACACCTTC.